Below, one T cell receptor beta chain is given with its context. Method: immunoSEQ multiplex PCR; TCRdb's copy keeps in-frame clones and lacks some. The sample gives just under 55,000 clones, 87% of which show up once; roughly 4% is in the top ten. This record comes from a study of T cell responses to AZD1222 COVID-19 vaccine. Germline values: CDR1 SGHRS, CDR2 YFSETQ. The CDR3 runs 14 residues. V lost 5 bases to trimming and J lost 1 base, with 12 bases between them. The gene calls are TRBV5-1 and TRBJ1-2; D uncertain. The input for sequencing was peripheral blood, taken on day 0 of AZD1222 vaccination. The sequence was collected from an adult in good health. This chain's CDR3 is CASRDRTDNYGYTF. The DNA of the CDR3 is TGCGCCAGCAGAGACCGTACTGATAACTATGGCTACACCTTC.